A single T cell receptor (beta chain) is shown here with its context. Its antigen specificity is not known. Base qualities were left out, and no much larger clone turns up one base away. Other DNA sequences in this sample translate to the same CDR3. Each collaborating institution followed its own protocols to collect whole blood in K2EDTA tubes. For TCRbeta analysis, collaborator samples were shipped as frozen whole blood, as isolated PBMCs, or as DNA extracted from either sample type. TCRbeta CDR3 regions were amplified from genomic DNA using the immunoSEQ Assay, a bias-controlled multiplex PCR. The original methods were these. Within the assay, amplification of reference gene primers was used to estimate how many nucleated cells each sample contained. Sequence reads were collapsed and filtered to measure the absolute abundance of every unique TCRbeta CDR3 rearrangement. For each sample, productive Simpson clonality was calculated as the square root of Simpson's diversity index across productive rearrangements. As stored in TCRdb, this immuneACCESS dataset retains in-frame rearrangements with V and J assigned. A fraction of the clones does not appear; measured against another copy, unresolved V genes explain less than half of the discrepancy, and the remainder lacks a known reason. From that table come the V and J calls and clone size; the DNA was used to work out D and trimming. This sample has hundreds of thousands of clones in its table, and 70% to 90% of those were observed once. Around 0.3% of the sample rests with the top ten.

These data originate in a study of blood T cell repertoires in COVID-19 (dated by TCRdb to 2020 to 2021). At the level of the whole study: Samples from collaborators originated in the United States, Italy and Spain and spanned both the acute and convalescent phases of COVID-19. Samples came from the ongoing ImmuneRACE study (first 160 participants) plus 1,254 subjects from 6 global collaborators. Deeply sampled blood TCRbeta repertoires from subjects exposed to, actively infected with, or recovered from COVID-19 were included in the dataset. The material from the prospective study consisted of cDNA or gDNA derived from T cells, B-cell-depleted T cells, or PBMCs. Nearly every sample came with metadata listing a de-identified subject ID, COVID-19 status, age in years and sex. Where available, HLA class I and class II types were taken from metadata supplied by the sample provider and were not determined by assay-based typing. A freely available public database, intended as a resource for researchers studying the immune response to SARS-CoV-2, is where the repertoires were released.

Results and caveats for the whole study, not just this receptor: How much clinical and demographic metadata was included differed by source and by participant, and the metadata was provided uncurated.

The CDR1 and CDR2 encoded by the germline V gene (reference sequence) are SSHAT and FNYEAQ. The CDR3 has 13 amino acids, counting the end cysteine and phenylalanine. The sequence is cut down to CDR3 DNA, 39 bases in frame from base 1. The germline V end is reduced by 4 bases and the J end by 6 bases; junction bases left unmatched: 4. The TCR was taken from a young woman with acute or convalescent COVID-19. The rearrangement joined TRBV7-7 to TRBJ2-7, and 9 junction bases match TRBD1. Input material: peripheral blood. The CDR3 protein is CASSSDRGGEQYF. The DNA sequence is TGTGCCAGCAGCTCGGACAGGGGCGGCGAGCAGTACTTC.